The present entry profiles one TCR beta chain with its context. This record belongs to a study of blood T cell repertoires in COVID-19. As for the study in general: Acute-phase and convalescent COVID-19 samples originated in the United States, Italy and Spain. Sources were T cells, B-cell-depleted T cells, or PBMCs; the material itself was cDNA or gDNA.

Original analysis: Reference gene primer amplification gave nucleated cell count estimates. The data were produced by immunoSEQ multiplex PCR, yet TCRdb's version contains in-frame clones alone and is incomplete. V, J and clone size are taken as reported in that table, and D and trimming were inferred from the DNA itself. Of about 220,000 clones detected, 82% appear once; the ten largest clones hold over 4%. The CDR3 loop spans 16 amino acids. In germline, CDR1 is KGHSH, CDR2 LQKENI. J lost 4 bases, V lost 0 bases, and 6 bases had no gene match. Seattle patient enrollment occurred during active infection, with longitudinal follow-up thereafter.

The receptor was derived from a woman aged 70-85 years with COVID-19, enrolled during active disease. This sequence joins TRBV18 and TRBJ1-1, with 9 bases aligning to TRBD1. The sample consisted of peripheral blood. The CDR3 bases are TGTGCCAGCTCACCACCTAGGACAGGGGTCCGCACTGAAGCTTTCTTT. Encoded protein: CASSPPRTGVRTEAFF.